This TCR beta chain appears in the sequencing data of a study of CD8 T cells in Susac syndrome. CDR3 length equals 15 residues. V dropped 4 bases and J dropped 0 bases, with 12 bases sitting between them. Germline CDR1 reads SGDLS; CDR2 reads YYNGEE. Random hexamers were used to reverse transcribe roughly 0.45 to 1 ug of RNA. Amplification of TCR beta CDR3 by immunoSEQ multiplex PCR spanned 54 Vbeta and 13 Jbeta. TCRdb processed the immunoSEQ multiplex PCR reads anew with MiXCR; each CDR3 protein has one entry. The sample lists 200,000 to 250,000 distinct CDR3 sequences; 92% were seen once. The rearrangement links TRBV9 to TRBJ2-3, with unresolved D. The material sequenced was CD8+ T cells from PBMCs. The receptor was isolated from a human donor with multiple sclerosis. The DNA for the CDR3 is TGTGCCAGCAGCCCCCGGACGGTGAGCACAGATACGCAGTATTTT. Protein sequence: CASSPRTVSTDTQYF. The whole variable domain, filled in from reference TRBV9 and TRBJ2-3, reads DSGVTQTPKHLITATGQRVTLRCSPRSGDLSVYWYQQSLDQGLQFLIQYYNGEERAKGNILERFSAQQFPDLHSELNLSSLELGDSALYFCASSPRTVSTDTQYFGPGTRLTVL.